Here is one TCR beta chain with its context. The use of a sample-barcoded 5' primer and a J-beta primer mix characterized a second PCR of roughly 7 to 11 cycles. A template-switch adaptor containing 12 random nucleotides labeled each cDNA molecule. TCRdb ran MiXCR on the 5' RACE reads and lists one entry per CDR3 protein. This sample has roughly 790,000 distinct CDR3 sequences, with roughly 47% found just once. The V gene's germline CDR1 is MNHEY and CDR2 SMNVEV (reference sequence). The V end lost 11 bases, the J end lost 2 bases, and 10 bases lay between the germline ends. This CDR3 contains 12 residues. The data originate from a study of blood T cells in healthy people across ages.

The chain combines TRBV27 with TRBJ2-1; D is unresolved. The sequence was collected from a woman in her sixties in good health. The specimen sequenced was blood. Here the CDR3 DNA reads TGTGCCGTACGAGTACCCTACAATGAGCAGTTCTTC. Translated: CAVRVPYNEQFF.